This entry describes one T cell receptor beta chain. This clone was recorded a few times. Its recognized antigen is unknown. No quality values exist for individual bases; no much larger clone is one base distant. The immunoSEQ Assay was used to immunosequence TCRbeta CDR3 regions from genomic DNA. Prior to high-throughput sequencing, genomic DNA was amplified by bias-controlled multiplex PCR. As for how the authors treated the data: To quantify the absolute abundance of each unique TCRbeta CDR3 region, the sequences were collapsed and filtered. Clonality, defined as 1 minus Pielou's evenness, was calculated using only productive rearrangements. To compute tumor T-cell fraction, TCRbeta template counts were normalized to usable DNA, with usable DNA estimated from several housekeeping genes. A previously published method was used to identify clones with significantly greater frequencies in on-treatment samples than in baseline samples. The immuneACCESS repertoire file appears here via TCRdb, limited to in-frame rearrangements. These files lack a portion of the clones; in checked studies, under half of the deficit traces to unresolved V genes, and the cause of the others is not known. V and J calls and clone size follow that table, whereas D and trimming were derived from the DNA. The sample contains approximately 3,000 clones, around 20% of them found a single time. The top ten clonotypes cover about 10% of the sample.

This entry comes from a study of sequential checkpoint blockade in melanoma (dated by TCRdb to between 2017 and 2020). Some background on the complete study: Patients were randomized 1:1 to first-line nivolumab followed by ipilimumab (arm A) or ipilimumab followed by nivolumab (arm B). Maintenance nivolumab came after each of the two trial sequences. TCRbeta immunosequencing was performed on DNA from over 90 pretreatment melanoma tumor samples. For 20 to 25 patients, matched tumor biopsies were obtained before treatment and at week 13, following single-agent nivolumab (arm A) or ipilimumab (arm B). Roughly four fifths of the matched pre- and post-treatment tumor biopsy pairs came from the same lesion.

On the study overall, not on this receptor specifically: Among patients in the nivolumab-first arm (arm A), tumor TIL clonality before treatment was associated with response (P = .04). Small sample sizes and reduced statistical power limited the analyses of tumor T-cell fraction within each arm. Validation of the response-prediction model combining TCR metrics and mutation burden is needed in larger, independent patient cohorts. Tumor T-cell fraction and clonality correlated with PD-L1 staining and CD8+ T-cell counts but not with mutational load. Achieving clinical benefit was about 30 times more likely for patients whose tumor T-cell fraction and clonality increased by week 13.

According to the germline V gene, CDR1 reads MNHGY and CDR2 reads SAAAGT. The junction carries 11 bases between V and J, which are trimmed by 1 base and 1 base respectively. Including cysteine and phenylalanine, the CDR3 has 15 amino acids. The read is trimmed to its CDR3 DNA, 45 bases read in frame from base 1. This specimen's treatment or condition label, interpreted: randomized to nivolumab then ipilimumab (arm A) or the reverse (arm B). No trial patient had received prior DNA-damaging chemotherapy. The samples were obtained from melanoma patients enrolled in CheckMate 064, an open-label, randomized phase II trial testing sequential checkpoint blockade. Genomic DNA from formalin-fixed paraffin-embedded (FFPE) tissue samples was used for tumor TCR sequencing.

This receptor was identified in a human donor with melanoma. The chain is encoded by TRBV6-8 joined to TRBJ2-7; the D segment could be TRBD1, given 5 matching bases. This specimen consisted of tumor tissue (inferred from file names), obtained from a patient given nivolumab and ipilimumab in sequence. The nucleotide sequence reads TGTGCCAGCAGTTACTTTCAGGGATCGTCCTACGAGCAGTACTTC. It encodes CASSYFQGSSYEQYF.